The entry below describes one TCR beta chain. Germline loops: CDR1 SGHNT, CDR2 YYREEE (reference sequence). With 4 bases clipped from V and 7 bases from J, the junction kept 12 bases outside the gene matches. The CDR3 covers 15 residues. These data originate in a study of blood T cell repertoires in COVID-19. Background on the study: Samples of COVID-19 (acute and convalescent) were obtained from the United States, Italy and Spain. T cells, B-cell-depleted T cells, or PBMCs supplied cDNA or gDNA.

Measured with immunoSEQ multiplex PCR; TCRdb has only the in-frame clones, and not every one. In the table there are some 370,000 clones, 89% of which are singletons. The TCR sequence derives from a man aged 40-49 years with acute or convalescent COVID-19. This chain links TRBV5-4 with TRBJ1-2; 8 bases are shared with TRBD1. Sequencing input: peripheral blood. The DNA for the CDR3 is TGTGCCAGCAGCCCGCCCGGCAGGGGGCGTAGTGGCTACACCTTC. As protein: CASSPPGRGRSGYTF.